This T cell receptor (beta chain) was found in a study of T cell responses to AZD1222 COVID-19 vaccine. The method was immunoSEQ multiplex PCR; TCRdb's version includes in-frame clones alone and lacks a portion of them. The data contain 140,000 to 150,000 clones, around nine tenths of them singletons. Germline V gene sequence: CDR1 SEHNR, CDR2 FQNEAQ (reference sequence). Trimming took 3 bases from V and 0 from J, leaving 8 bases between them. The CDR3 runs 15 residues. The genes are TRBV7-9 and TRBJ1-4, with a weak D call TRBD1 (6 bases). This sequence originates from an adult in good health. Sequences were derived from peripheral blood, sampled on day 0 of MenACWY control vaccination. The CDR3 DNA is TGTGCCAGCAGCTTCGGGGGCACAACTAATGAAAAACTGTTTTTT. Translation: CASSFGGTTNEKLFF. Based on the CDR3 plus reference TRBV7-9 and TRBJ1-4, the full variable domain is DTGVSQNPRHKITKRGQNVTFRCDPISEHNRLYWYRQTLGQGPEFLTYFQNEAQLEKSRLLSDRFSAERPKGSFSTLEIQRTEQGDSAMYLCASSFGGTTNEKLFFGSGTQLSVL.